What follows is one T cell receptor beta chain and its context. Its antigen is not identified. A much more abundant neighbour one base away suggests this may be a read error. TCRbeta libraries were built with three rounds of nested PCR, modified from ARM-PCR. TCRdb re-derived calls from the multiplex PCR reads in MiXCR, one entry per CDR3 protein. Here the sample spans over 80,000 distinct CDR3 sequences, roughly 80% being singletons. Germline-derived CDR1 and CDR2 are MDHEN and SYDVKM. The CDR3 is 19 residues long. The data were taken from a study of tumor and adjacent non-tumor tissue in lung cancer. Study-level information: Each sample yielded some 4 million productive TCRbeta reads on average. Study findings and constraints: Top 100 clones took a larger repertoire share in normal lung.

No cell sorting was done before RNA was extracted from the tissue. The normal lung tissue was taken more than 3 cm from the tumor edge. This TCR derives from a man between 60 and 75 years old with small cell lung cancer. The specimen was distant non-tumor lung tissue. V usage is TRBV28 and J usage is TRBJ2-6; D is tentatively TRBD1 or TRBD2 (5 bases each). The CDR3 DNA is TGTTCCAGCAGTTTTCTAGAGTGGGACCGGAGCTCTGGGGCCAACGTCCTGACTTTC. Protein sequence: CSSSFLEWDRSSGANVLTF.